This T cell receptor (beta chain) was recovered during a study of vaccination and CD4 T cells after COVID-19. Overall study: Convalescent individuals numbered four females and six males, two being Hispanic.

CD4+ T cells that had been cultured provided DNA sequenced with the Oncomine TCR Beta short-read assay. Genomic DNA was extracted from cultured CD4+ T cells. TCRdb reprocessed the PCR reads via MiXCR and lists one record per CDR3 protein. The sample yields about 4,500 distinct CDR3 sequences, 50% to 65% seen once. The treatment denotes: approximately 11-day PBMC culture with coronavirus spike peptide pools or control peptides (ViraFEST assay). CD4+ T-cell collection from the unexposed donor predated the COVID-19 pandemic (2011-2018). The ViraFEST method relied on peptide pools to expand antigen-specific T cells, followed by TCR sequencing. Cells permitting, SARS-CoV-2 S/N and four cold-coronavirus spikes were tested on unexposed-donor CD4+ T cells. There are 15 residues in the CDR3. V lost 3 bases to trimming and J lost 9 bases; unmatched junction nucleotides: 8. The V gene's germline CDR1 is MNHEY and CDR2 SMNVEV (reference sequence).

On this clonotype itself: What it binds is not known.

Sample: CD4+ T cells from blood, cultured in vitro. The sequence was collected from a human donor in good health. The chain employs TRBV27 and TRBJ2-1; 10 nucleotides agree with TRBD2. The CDR3 loop is CASSLGLAGVLEQFF. The CDR3 DNA follows: TGTGCCAGCAGTTTGGGGCTAGCGGGAGTCCTTGAGCAGTTCTTC.